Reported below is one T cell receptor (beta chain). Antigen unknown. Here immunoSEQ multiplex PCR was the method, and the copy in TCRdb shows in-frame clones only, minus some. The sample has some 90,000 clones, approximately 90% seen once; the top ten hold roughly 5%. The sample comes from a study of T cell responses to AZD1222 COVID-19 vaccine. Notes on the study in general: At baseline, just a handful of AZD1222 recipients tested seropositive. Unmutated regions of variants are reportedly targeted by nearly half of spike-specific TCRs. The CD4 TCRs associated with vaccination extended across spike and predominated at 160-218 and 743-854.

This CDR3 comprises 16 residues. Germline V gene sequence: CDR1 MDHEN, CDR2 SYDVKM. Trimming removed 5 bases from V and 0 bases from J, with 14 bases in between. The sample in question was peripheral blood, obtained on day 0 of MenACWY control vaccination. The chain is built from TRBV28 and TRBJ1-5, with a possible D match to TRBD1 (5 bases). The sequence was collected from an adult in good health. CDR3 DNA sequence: TGTGCCAGCAGTGTGGGGCCGGGGTATAGCAATCAGCCCCAGCATTTT. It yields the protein CASSVGPGYSNQPQHF.